Listed below are T cell receptor beta chains from one sample, sequenced in a study of cytomegalovirus exposure and HLA in healthy donors. Method: immunoSEQ multiplex PCR; TCRdb's copy keeps in-frame clones and lacks some. The sample has approximately 160,000 clones; 70% to 90% are singletons. Material for sequencing was PBMCs. The receptors here all came from a young woman in good health and CMV-seronegative. The CDR3 runs from the conserved cysteine through the conserved F or W. D genes are given only for firm matches. A row's size may be missing; if present it is once, few, many or a size class.

V gene: TRBV6-1
clone size: few
D gene: TRBD1
J gene: TRBJ2-7
CDR3 protein: CASSAHDRVYEQYF
CDR3 DNA: TGTGCCAGCAGTGCCCATGACAGGGTCTACGAGCAGTACTTC

V gene: TRBV30
clone size: -
D gene: -
J gene: TRBJ2-7
CDR3 protein: CAWSAVTLDSAYEQYF
CDR3 DNA: TGTGCCTGGAGTGCCGTGACCTTGGACAGCGCCTACGAGCAGTACTTC

V gene: TRBV6-5
clone size: -
D gene: -
J gene: TRBJ1-2
CDR3 protein: CASSYQKAGHGYTF
CDR3 DNA: TGTGCCAGCAGTTACCAGAAGGCAGGTCATGGCTACACCTTC

V gene: TRBV7-8
clone size: -
D gene: -
J gene: TRBJ2-6
CDR3 protein: CASSLAESGANVLTF
CDR3 DNA: TGTGCCAGCAGCTTAGCTGAGTCTGGGGCCAACGTCCTGACTTTC

V gene: TRBV5-1
clone size: -
D gene: -
J gene: TRBJ2-3
CDR3 protein: CASSLEGTPVTDTQYF
CDR3 DNA: TGCGCCAGCAGCTTGGAAGGGACACCGGTCACAGATACGCAGTATTTT

V gene: TRBV27
clone size: -
D gene: -
J gene: TRBJ2-1
CDR3 protein: CASGFPQREQFF
CDR3 DNA: TGTGCCAGCGGATTCCCCCAGCGGGAGCAGTTCTTC

V gene: TRBV7-9
clone size: -
D gene: -
J gene: TRBJ2-7
CDR3 protein: CASSLEQGPYEQYF
CDR3 DNA: TGTGCCAGCAGCTTAGAACAGGGACCCTACGAGCAGTACTTC

V gene: TRBV13
clone size: few
D gene: TRBD1
J gene: TRBJ1-1
CDR3 protein: CASSPRGLGSTEAFF
CDR3 DNA: TGTGCCAGCAGTCCCAGGGGGCTCGGGAGCACTGAAGCTTTCTTT

V gene: TRBV7-6
clone size: few
D gene: -
J gene: TRBJ2-3
CDR3 protein: CASSKTSTLAQYF
CDR3 DNA: TGTGCCAGCAGCAAGACTAGTACCTTAGCGCAGTATTTT

V gene: TRBV5-6
clone size: -
D gene: TRBD2
J gene: TRBJ2-1
CDR3 protein: CASSATSGGNEQFF
CDR3 DNA: TGTGCCAGCAGCGCGACTAGCGGGGGGAATGAGCAGTTCTTC

V gene: TRBV19
clone size: -
D gene: -
J gene: TRBJ1-5
CDR3 protein: CASSRDSSNQPQHF
CDR3 DNA: TGTGCCAGTAGTCGTGACAGCAGCAATCAGCCCCAGCATTTT

V gene: TRBV6-1
clone size: -
D gene: TRBD1
J gene: TRBJ1-5
CDR3 protein: CASSGGQGAAQPQHF
CDR3 DNA: TGTGCCAGCAGTGGCGGACAGGGGGCGGCTCAGCCCCAGCATTTT

V gene: TRBV6-1
clone size: -
D gene: TRBD1
J gene: TRBJ1-5
CDR3 protein: CASSEGSYRGSFYQPQHF
CDR3 DNA: TGTGCCAGCAGTGAAGGGAGTTACAGGGGCTCGTTCTATCAGCCCCAGCATTTT

V gene: TRBV19
clone size: few
D gene: -
J gene: TRBJ1-2
CDR3 protein: CASRRQESNYGYTF
CDR3 DNA: TGTGCCAGTAGGAGACAGGAGTCTAACTATGGCTACACCTTC

V gene: TRBV6-1
clone size: -
D gene: -
J gene: TRBJ2-1
CDR3 protein: CASSAQRQTAYNEQFF
CDR3 DNA: TGTGCCAGCAGTGCCCAGCGGCAAACCGCCTACAATGAGCAGTTCTTC

V gene: TRBV28
clone size: -
D gene: -
J gene: TRBJ1-5
CDR3 protein: CASSLRGAGNQPQHF
CDR3 DNA: TGTGCCAGCAGTTTAAGGGGCGCGGGCAATCAGCCCCAGCATTTT

V gene: TRBV13
clone size: -
D gene: TRBD2
J gene: TRBJ2-1
CDR3 protein: CASSSAGGPLEQFF
CDR3 DNA: TGTGCCAGCAGCTCAGCGGGAGGGCCGCTTGAGCAGTTCTTC

V gene: TRBV11-2
clone size: -
D gene: -
J gene: TRBJ1-1
CDR3 protein: CASSLVGGGMNTEAFF
CDR3 DNA: TGTGCCAGCAGCTTAGTTGGCGGGGGGATGAACACTGAAGCTTTCTTT

V gene: TRBV5-8
clone size: -
D gene: -
J gene: TRBJ2-7
CDR3 protein: CASSPPGGGSIGSSQYF
CDR3 DNA: TGTGCCAGCAGCCCCCCCGGGGGAGGAAGCATAGGGTCCTCGCAGTACTTC

V gene: TRBV5-4
clone size: -
D gene: -
J gene: TRBJ2-7
CDR3 protein: CASSLGQAAYEQYF
CDR3 DNA: TGTGCCAGCAGCTTGGGACAAGCCGCCTACGAGCAGTACTTC

V gene: TRBV7-2
clone size: -
D gene: TRBD2
J gene: TRBJ2-7
CDR3 protein: CASSLPGREGYEQYF
CDR3 DNA: TGTGCCAGCAGCCTACCGGGGCGGGAGGGCTACGAGCAGTACTTC

V gene: TRBV7-3
clone size: -
D gene: TRBD2
J gene: TRBJ2-1
CDR3 protein: CASSLTSGNRNEQFF
CDR3 DNA: TGTGCCAGCAGCTTGACTAGCGGCAATCGCAATGAGCAGTTCTTC

V gene: TRBV6-1
clone size: -
D gene: -
J gene: TRBJ1-1
CDR3 protein: CASSGQVLEAFF
CDR3 DNA: TGTGCCAGCAGTGGCCAGGTTCTTGAAGCTTTCTTT

V gene: TRBV19
clone size: -
D gene: TRBD2
J gene: TRBJ2-7
CDR3 protein: CASSTRGAGMWEQYF
CDR3 DNA: TGTGCCAGTAGTACCCGGGGAGCGGGGATGTGGGAGCAGTACTTC

V gene: TRBV6-1
clone size: -
D gene: -
J gene: TRBJ1-1
CDR3 protein: CASNEGGLRGTEAFF
CDR3 DNA: TGTGCCAGCAACGAAGGGGGTCTTCGGGGCACTGAAGCTTTCTTT

V gene: TRBV13
clone size: -
D gene: -
J gene: TRBJ2-1
CDR3 protein: CASSLLPTGAYNEQFF
CDR3 DNA: TGTGCCAGCAGCTTACTCCCGACGGGAGCCTACAATGAGCAGTTCTTC

V gene: TRBV4-1
clone size: -
D gene: -
J gene: TRBJ2-7
CDR3 protein: CASSTAPGSPSYEQYF
CDR3 DNA: TGCGCCAGCAGCACGGCGCCCGGGTCTCCATCCTACGAGCAGTACTTC

V gene: TRBV10-3
clone size: -
D gene: TRBD2
J gene: TRBJ2-1
CDR3 protein: CAISALFSGSSYNEQFF
CDR3 DNA: TGTGCCATCAGCGCTCTATTTAGCGGGAGCTCCTACAATGAGCAGTTCTTC

V gene: TRBV4-2
clone size: -
D gene: TRBD2
J gene: TRBJ2-2
CDR3 protein: CASSQDRSGRETGELLF
CDR3 DNA: TGTGCCAGCAGCCAAGATCGGAGCGGGAGGGAAACCGGGGAGCTGCTTTTT

V gene: TRBV10-2
clone size: -
D gene: -
J gene: TRBJ1-1
CDR3 protein: CASRAGVRGNTEAFF
CDR3 DNA: TGCGCCAGCAGGGCGGGTGTCCGAGGGAACACTGAAGCTTTCTTT

V gene: TRBV29-1
clone size: -
D gene: TRBD1
J gene: TRBJ2-1
CDR3 protein: CSVEAGQGATPVDEQFF
CDR3 DNA: TGCAGCGTTGAAGCGGGCCAGGGGGCAACCCCCGTGGATGAGCAGTTCTTC

V gene: TRBV2
clone size: -
D gene: TRBD1
J gene: TRBJ1-6
CDR3 protein: CASSGTGDLNSPLHF
CDR3 DNA: TGTGCCAGCAGCGGGACAGGGGATCTTAATTCACCCCTCCACTTT

V gene: TRBV29-1
clone size: -
D gene: TRBD1
J gene: TRBJ2-1
CDR3 protein: CSVLGDRGPHEQFF
CDR3 DNA: TGCAGCGTCCTCGGGGACAGGGGGCCGCATGAGCAGTTCTTC

V gene: TRBV5-1
clone size: once
D gene: TRBD1
J gene: TRBJ1-1
CDR3 protein: CASSLAADRARAEAFF
CDR3 DNA: TGCGCCAGCAGCTTGGCCGCGGACAGGGCGCGCGCTGAAGCTTTCTTT

V gene: TRBV18
clone size: -
D gene: TRBD1
J gene: TRBJ1-2
CDR3 protein: CASSLRTGDGYTF
CDR3 DNA: TGTGCCAGCTCACTTAGGACAGGGGATGGCTACACCTTC

V gene: TRBV18
clone size: once
D gene: -
J gene: TRBJ1-4
CDR3 protein: CASSPPGGGMSEKLFF
CDR3 DNA: TGTGCCAGCTCACCCCCGGGAGGAGGGATGAGTGAAAAACTGTTTTTT

V gene: TRBV25-1
clone size: -
D gene: -
J gene: TRBJ2-7
CDR3 protein: CASSDPSRNFYEQYF
CDR3 DNA: TGTGCCAGCAGTGACCCTAGCCGGAACTTTTACGAGCAGTACTTC

V gene: TRBV5-1
clone size: few
D gene: TRBD1
J gene: TRBJ2-1
CDR3 protein: CASSRDRANEQFF
CDR3 DNA: TGCGCCAGCAGTCGGGACAGGGCTAATGAGCAGTTCTTC

V gene: TRBV29-1
clone size: -
D gene: TRBD1
J gene: TRBJ1-3
CDR3 protein: CSVLDRGTLSGNTIYF
CDR3 DNA: TGCAGCGTGTTGGACAGGGGGACCCTCTCTGGAAACACCATATATTTT

V gene: TRBV19
clone size: -
D gene: TRBD1
J gene: TRBJ2-1
CDR3 protein: CASRPGQGVSVQFF
CDR3 DNA: TGTGCCAGTAGGCCGGGACAGGGTGTTAGTGTGCAGTTCTTC

V gene: TRBV6-1
clone size: -
D gene: -
J gene: TRBJ2-1
CDR3 protein: CASTGYNEQFF
CDR3 DNA: TGTGCCAGCACAGGATACAATGAGCAGTTCTTC

V gene: TRBV25-1
clone size: -
D gene: TRBD1
J gene: TRBJ1-3
CDR3 protein: CASRKGQAGNTIYF
CDR3 DNA: TGTGCCAGCAGAAAAGGACAGGCTGGAAACACCATATATTTT

V gene: TRBV28
clone size: -
D gene: -
J gene: TRBJ1-2
CDR3 protein: CASSFRGADYGYTF
CDR3 DNA: TGTGCCAGCAGTTTTCGGGGGGCGGACTATGGCTACACCTTC

V gene: TRBV9
clone size: -
D gene: TRBD1
J gene: TRBJ1-3
CDR3 protein: CASSPGTGSGNTIYF
CDR3 DNA: TGTGCCAGCAGCCCTGGGACAGGCTCTGGAAACACCATATATTTT

V gene: TRBV9
clone size: -
D gene: -
J gene: TRBJ1-1
CDR3 protein: CASSVGGGGYTEAFF
CDR3 DNA: TGTGCCAGCAGCGTAGGGGGGGGTGGTTACACTGAAGCTTTCTTT

V gene: TRBV7-8
clone size: -
D gene: -
J gene: TRBJ1-2
CDR3 protein: CASSLRRGVNYGYTF
CDR3 DNA: TGTGCCAGCAGCTTAAGGCGGGGGGTTAACTATGGCTACACCTTC

V gene: TRBV19
clone size: -
D gene: TRBD1
J gene: TRBJ1-5
CDR3 protein: CASSWDRNNQPQHF
CDR3 DNA: TGTGCCAGTAGCTGGGACAGGAACAATCAGCCCCAGCATTTT

V gene: TRBV5-4
clone size: -
D gene: TRBD1
J gene: TRBJ1-2
CDR3 protein: CASSFVTGAGYGYTF
CDR3 DNA: TGTGCCAGCAGCTTCGTGACAGGGGCTGGCTATGGCTACACCTTC

V gene: TRBV28
clone size: -
D gene: -
J gene: TRBJ1-3
CDR3 protein: CASTEAGTGNTIYF
CDR3 DNA: TGTGCCAGCACCGAGGCCGGTACTGGAAACACCATATATTTT

V gene: TRBV30
clone size: -
D gene: -
J gene: TRBJ1-5
CDR3 protein: CAWSDLQNNQPQHF
CDR3 DNA: TGTGCCTGGAGTGACTTGCAAAACAATCAGCCCCAGCATTTT

V gene: TRBV4-1
clone size: -
D gene: -
J gene: TRBJ1-5
CDR3 protein: CASSQVNSNQPQHF
CDR3 DNA: TGCGCCAGCAGCCAAGTAAATAGCAATCAGCCCCAGCATTTT

V gene: TRBV5-1
clone size: -
D gene: TRBD2
J gene: TRBJ2-1
CDR3 protein: CASSSGTSGAYNEQFF
CDR3 DNA: TGCGCCAGCAGCTCCGGGACTAGCGGGGCCTACAATGAGCAGTTCTTC

V gene: TRBV11-1
clone size: -
D gene: -
J gene: TRBJ2-7
CDR3 protein: CASSLTDGNYEQYF
CDR3 DNA: TGTGCCAGCAGCTTGACGGACGGGAACTACGAGCAGTACTTC

V gene: TRBV5-6
clone size: -
D gene: TRBD2
J gene: TRBJ2-7
CDR3 protein: CASSFRTSGLGSYEQYF
CDR3 DNA: TGTGCCAGCAGCTTCCGGACTAGCGGACTGGGCTCCTACGAGCAGTACTTC

V gene: TRBV2
clone size: -
D gene: -
J gene: TRBJ1-2
CDR3 protein: CASTGRGSEYGYTF
CDR3 DNA: TGTGCCAGCACCGGAAGGGGGTCGGAGTATGGCTACACCTTC

V gene: TRBV9
clone size: -
D gene: -
J gene: TRBJ2-1
CDR3 protein: CASTKGQYSYNEQFF
CDR3 DNA: TGTGCCAGCACGAAAGGACAGTACTCCTACAATGAGCAGTTCTTC

V gene: TRBV11-1
clone size: -
D gene: -
J gene: TRBJ2-7
CDR3 protein: CASSSVFYEQYF
CDR3 DNA: TGTGCCAGCAGCTCAGTTTTCTACGAGCAGTACTTC